This entry lists 7 T cell receptor beta chains sequenced from one sample in a study of OX40 agonist ivuxolimab in advanced cancers. Generated by immunoSEQ multiplex PCR, the TCRdb table keeps only in-frame clones and is missing some. The table has more than 50,000 clones, 75% to 90% seen once. Here the sequenced sample was CD4+ or CD8+ T cells sorted from blood, taken in a trial of the OX40 agonist ivuxolimab. The receptors shown here come from an adult with an advanced solid tumor such as melanoma, head and neck, liver or kidney cancer.

This chain joins TRBV7-2 and TRBJ1-3, with a weak D call TRBD1 (5 bases). Germline assignment: CDR1 SGHTA and CDR2 FQGNSA. The V end was cut by 4 bases, the J end by 1 base, with 14 bases between. The CDR3 covers 16 residues. CDR3 protein: CASSSSLTASGNTIYF. DNA of the CDR3: TGTGCCAGCAGCTCAAGCTTGACAGCTTCTGGAAACACCATATATTTT.

The chain has TRBV6-1 and TRBJ1-6; D may be TRBD1 (5 bases). CDR1 is MNHNS, CDR2 SASEGT, per germline. The V and J ends lost 6 bases and 7 bases respectively, with 10 bases between them. This CDR3 comprises 13 residues. The CDR3 DNA sequence: TGTGCCAGCAGAGAGACAGTGAATTCACCCCTCCACTTT. This sequence encodes CASRETVNSPLHF.

The chain links TRBV19 to TRBJ2-7; D unresolved. The V gene lost 3 bases and the J gene lost 7 bases, with 13 bases spanning the gap. Germline values: CDR1 LNHDA, CDR2 SQIVND (reference sequence). The CDR3 contains 13 residues. The CDR3 loop reads CASSIGLSQEQYF. The CDR3 DNA is TGTGCCAGTAGTATCGGCCTTTCTCAAGAGCAGTACTTC.

The sample holds one count of this clone. The chain has TRBV6-5 and TRBJ2-2; perhaps TRBD2 as D (6 bases). The CDR3 runs 16 residues. Germline CDR1 and CDR2: MNHEY and SVGAGI. V was pared by 4 bases and J by 5 bases, with 17 bases between. The CDR3 DNA reads TGTGCCAGCAGTTGCAGGAGGGGCGAGGGAACCGGGGAGCTGTTTTTT. Translating gives CASSCRRGEGTGELFF.

The chain carries TRBV4-2 and TRBJ1-5, with D uncertain. Between the trimmed V and J ends, which lost 0 bases and 1 base, there was a span of 10 bases. This CDR3 is built from 16 residues. Germline V CDR1 and CDR2: LGHNA, YNFKEQ. CDR3 coding DNA: TGTGCCAGCAGCCAAGAAGACCAAGGCAGCAATCAGCCCCAGCATTTT. Protein sequence: CASSQEDQGSNQPQHF.

The chain recombines TRBV10-3 with TRBJ2-5; no clear D gene. V lost 0 bases to trimming and J lost 4 bases, with 3 bases between them. The CDR3 is made up of 12 amino acids. In germline, CDR1 is ENHRY, CDR2 SYGVKD. This CDR3 is CAISESLETQYF. CDR3 bases: TGTGCCATCAGTGAGTCGTTAGAGACCCAGTACTTC.

The V call is TRBV7-8, the J call TRBJ1-5, with TRBD1 as a possible D gene (5 bases). This CDR3 spans 13 amino acids. V gave up 7 bases and J gave up 3 bases, with 10 bases separating them. Germline V gives CDR1 SGHVS, CDR2 FQNEAQ. The CDR3 reads CASTPGINQPQHF. CDR3 nucleotides: TGTGCCAGCACCCCAGGGATCAATCAGCCCCAGCATTTT.